This T cell receptor beta chain was captured in a study of T cell responses to AZD1222 COVID-19 vaccine. The trim removed 5 bases at V and 6 bases at J, leaving 10 bases unmatched. CDR1 SSHAT and CDR2 FNYEAQ come from the germline V gene (reference sequence). This CDR3 comprises 15 residues. TCRdb's copy holds only in-frame clones and misses some; the assay was immunoSEQ multiplex PCR. This table has about 75,000 clones, about 91% appearing once. The sequencing here drew on peripheral blood, taken 28 days after the second dose of the MenACWY control vaccine. The chain is built from TRBV7-7 and TRBJ2-1; TRBD1 matches 7 bases. The source of this sequence is an adult who received the MenACWY meningococcal vaccine as a control. DNA of the CDR3: TGTGCCAGCAGCGAAGGAACAGGGGACACCAATGAGCAGTTCTTC. It is translated as CASSEGTGDTNEQFF.